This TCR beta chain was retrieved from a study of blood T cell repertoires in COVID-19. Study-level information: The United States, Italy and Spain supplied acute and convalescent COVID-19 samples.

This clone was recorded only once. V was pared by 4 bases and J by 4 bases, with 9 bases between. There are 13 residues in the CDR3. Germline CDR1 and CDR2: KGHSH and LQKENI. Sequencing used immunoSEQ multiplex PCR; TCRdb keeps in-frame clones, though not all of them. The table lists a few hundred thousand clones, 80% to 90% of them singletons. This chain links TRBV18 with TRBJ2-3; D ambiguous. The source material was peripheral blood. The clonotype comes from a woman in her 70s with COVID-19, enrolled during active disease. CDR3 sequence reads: CASSLAVADTQYF. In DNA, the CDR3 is TGTGCCAGCTCACTGGCAGTGGCAGATACGCAGTATTTT.